Following are 20 T cell receptor beta chains from one sample sequenced in a study of brain T cells in children with intractable seizures. The protocol was immunoSEQ multiplex PCR, while the TCRdb copy is restricted to in-frame clones and leaves out a portion. The sample holds tens of thousands of clones, 85% to 95% seen once. Sequenced here: peripheral blood, sampled at surgery. These receptors were obtained from a boy under three years old with tuberous sclerosis and intractable seizures.

V gene TRBV4-2 combines with J gene TRBJ2-7; no clear D. The germline gives CDR1 LGHNA, CDR2 YNFKEQ. The ends were cut back, 3 bases at V and 1 base at J, with 7 bases in the middle. The CDR3 length is 13 residues. CDR3 DNA: TGTGCCAGCAGCCACGAAAGATCCTACGAGCAGTACTTC. This translates into CASSHERSYEQYF.

The chain employs TRBV6-6 and TRBJ2-4, with 8 bases identical to TRBD2. The germline gives CDR1 MNHNY, CDR2 SVGAGI (reference sequence). This CDR3 has 14 residues. After removal of 8 bases from V and 1 base from J, the junction contained 4 bases not matched to a gene. The chain's CDR3 is CASRGGEAKNIQYF. The CDR3 coding sequence is TGTGCCAGCCGGGGGGGAGAGGCCAAAAACATTCAGTACTTC.

About this clone itself: Other DNA sequences from this sample encode an identical CDR3 as well. J is TRBJ1-1 and V is TRBV9; D gene uncertain. This CDR3 comprises 14 residues. The germline V gene has CDR1 SGDLS and CDR2 YYNGEE. Deletions cut 0 bases from V and 0 bases from J, with 6 bases between. The CDR3 DNA sequence: TGTGCCAGCAGCGTAGGGCGGATGAACACTGAAGCTTTCTTT. Translation gives CASSVGRMNTEAFF.

This clone was seen just once. V and J are TRBV28 and TRBJ2-1; 9 positions agree with TRBD2. Germline trimming cut 7 bases from V and 8 bases from J; bases unmatched to any gene: 12. Germline CDR1 MDHEN, CDR2 SYDVKM. The CDR3 sequence is 15 residues long. The CDR3 region has the DNA TGTGCCAGCACCCCCCCAGCGGGAGGCGTGGATGAGCAGTTCTTC. Protein product: CASTPPAGGVDEQFF.

The rearrangement joins TRBV10-3 to TRBJ1-6; TRBD1 is a possible D gene (6 bases). Trimming removed 3 bases at V and 7 bases at J, with 16 bases between. There are 16 residues in the CDR3. Per germline, CDR1 ENHRY and CDR2 SYGVKD. The CDR3 loop is CAISEGEGRGNSPLHF. The CDR3 DNA is TGTGCCATCAGTGAAGGGGAAGGCAGGGGCAATTCACCCCTCCACTTT.

The gene calls are TRBV6-5 and TRBJ2-3; 15 bases match TRBD2. V dropped 6 bases and J dropped 3; count of bases not matched to a gene: 1. CDR1 MNHEY and CDR2 SVGAGI come from the germline V gene. The CDR3 contains 15 residues. The CDR3 loop is CASRGLAGGTDTQYF. DNA for the CDR3: TGTGCCAGCAGAGGACTAGCGGGAGGGACAGATACGCAGTATTTT.

The chain employs TRBV6-5 and TRBJ1-1; TRBD1 aligns across 8 bases. The CDR3 covers 15 residues. Unmatched junction bases numbered 10, after V lost 6 bases and J lost 4 bases. CDR1 MNHEY and CDR2 SVGAGI come from the germline V gene. DNA of the CDR3: TGTGCCAGCAGCGCAGACAGGGGTAGAGGCACTGAAGCTTTCTTT. Amino acid sequence: CASSADRGRGTEAFF.

V and J are TRBV6-5 and TRBJ1-6, with D uncertain. This CDR3 comprises 16 residues. Germline V gene sequence: CDR1 MNHEY, CDR2 SVGAGI. Trimming pared 2 bases from V and 7 bases from J, leaving 15 bases between. CDR3 protein: CASSYNPRAANSPLHF. For the CDR3, the DNA is TGTGCCAGCAGTTACAATCCCCGGGCAGCCAATTCACCCCTCCACTTT.

V gene TRBV15 combines with J gene TRBJ1-1; D not resolved. Between the trimmed V and J ends, which lost 8 bases and 0 bases, there was a span of 10 bases. The CDR3 spans 13 residues. Germline V lookup: CDR1 LNHNV, CDR2 YYDKDF (reference sequence). The DNA of the CDR3 is TGTGCCACCCGCGAGGGTTTGAACACTGAAGCTTTCTTT. Translated, it gives CATREGLNTEAFF.

This chain links TRBV18 with TRBJ2-7; 11 nucleotides line up with TRBD1. CDR1 is KGHSH, CDR2 LQKENI, per germline. The CDR3 sequence is 17 residues long. Trimming at V came to 3 bases and at J to 1 base, leaving 8 bases not matched to a gene. DNA for the CDR3: TGTGCCAGCTCACCCTACTCCGGACAGGGGGCGTCCTACGAGCAGTACTTC. The encoded protein is CASSPYSGQGASYEQYF.

For the CDR3, the DNA is TGTGCCAGCAGGCCCACCCCTACTAGCGCTCCTTCCTACGAGCAGTACTTC. Translated: CASRPTPTSAPSYEQYF. This rearrangement joins TRBV2 to TRBJ2-7; 7 bases are shared with TRBD2. The junction had 15 bases not matched to a gene; V was cut back by 6 bases and J by 1 base. The CDR3 length is 17 residues. Germline V gene sequence: CDR1 SNHLY, CDR2 FYNNEI.

This sequence joins TRBV13 and TRBJ1-1, with TRBD1 as a possible D gene (5 bases). V was clipped by 0 bases and J by 4 bases, with 6 bases between them. Germline loops: CDR1 PRHDT, CDR2 FYEKMQ (reference sequence). The CDR3 is made up of 13 amino acids. The CDR3 loop is CASSLGRGTEAFF. The CDR3 DNA follows: TGTGCCAGCAGCTTAGGTAGGGGCACTGAAGCTTTCTTT.

The CDR3 DNA reads as TGTGCCAGCAGCCGTACTTTAGCGGGAGGGAGGGAAGATACGCAGTATTTT. Residues: CASSRTLAGGREDTQYF. The chain joins TRBV3-1 (or the pseudogene TRBV3-2) to TRBJ2-3, with TRBD2 matching 11 bases. The V gene's germline CDR1 is LGHDT and CDR2 YNNKEL (reference sequence). The CDR3 contains 17 residues. The J segment lost 5 bases and the V segment lost 4 bases, leaving 11 bases of the junction unmatched.

This sequence joins TRBV6-4 and TRBJ1-1; D is uncertain. The CDR3 loop spans 13 amino acids. Germline assignment: CDR1 MRHNA and CDR2 SNTAGT. Between the trimmed V and J ends, which lost 3 bases and 2 bases, there was a span of 7 bases. The CDR3 sequence is CASSEPPNTEAFF. CDR3 bases: TGTGCCAGCAGTGAACCACCTAACACTGAAGCTTTCTTT.

V and J are TRBV24-1 and TRBJ2-1; TRBD1 is a possible D gene (6 bases). Germline loops: CDR1 KGHDR, CDR2 SFDVKD. The CDR3 totals 12 residues. V dropped 9 bases and J dropped 7 bases, with 12 bases sitting between them. The CDR3 reads CATCDRTNEQFF. As DNA, the CDR3 is TGTGCCACCTGCGACAGGACGAATGAGCAGTTCTTC.

The chain employs TRBV5-4 and TRBJ2-3, with D unresolved. Germline CDR1 SGHNT, CDR2 YYREEE (reference sequence). This CDR3 region has 16 residues. The V end lost 2 bases, the J end lost 0 bases, and 13 bases lay between the germline ends. The CDR3 protein is CASSFGQTLSTDTQYF. CDR3 DNA sequence: TGTGCCAGCAGCTTCGGGCAGACCCTGAGCACAGATACGCAGTATTTT.

The rearrangement links TRBV6-5 to TRBJ2-7; possible D gene TRBD1, 6 bases. CDR1 and CDR2 from the germline V gene are MNHEY and SVGAGI. Trimming shortened V by 0 bases and J by 2 bases, and 8 bases separated the two germline ends. The CDR3 runs to 14 residues. CDR3 residues: CASSYSNRAYEQYF. The CDR3 nucleotides are TGTGCCAGCAGTTACTCCAACAGGGCCTACGAGCAGTACTTC.

The chain is built from TRBV3-1 (or the pseudogene TRBV3-2) and TRBJ2-1; 12 positions agree with TRBD1. After removal of 7 bases from V and 7 bases from J, the junction contained 8 bases not matched to a gene. The CDR3 totals 15 residues. From germline, CDR1 is LGHDT and CDR2 YNNKEL (reference sequence). The chain's CDR3 is CASTRGDRGRNEQFF. The CDR3 DNA follows: TGTGCCAGCACCCGAGGGGACAGGGGGCGGAATGAGCAGTTCTTC.

This chain uses TRBV5-6 with TRBJ2-7; tentative D call: TRBD1 (6 bases). CDR1 is SGHDT and CDR2 is YYEEEE in the germline V gene. The CDR3 is made up of 15 amino acids. V was trimmed by 2 bases and J by 3 bases, leaving 15 bases between them. CDR3 sequence (DNA): TGTGCCAGCAGCTTAGAGTACGGGACATACTACGAGCAGTACTTC. As protein: CASSLEYGTYYEQYF.

The DNA for the CDR3 is TGTGCCAGCGGCAAAATGGCGGAGGCCGTCAATTATGGCTACACCTTC. As protein: CASGKMAEAVNYGYTF. The rearrangement uses TRBV7-9 and TRBJ1-2; D is unclear. V lost 8 bases and J 5 bases, leaving 24 bases between the germline ends. CDR1 is SEHNR and CDR2 is FQNEAQ in the germline V gene (reference sequence). This CDR3 spans 16 amino acids.